This T cell receptor beta chain was recorded in a study of blood T cell repertoires in COVID-19 (dated by TCRdb to about 2020). A note on the overall study: The collaborator samples originated in the United States, Italy and Spain and spanned the acute and convalescent phases of COVID-19. The prospective study material was composed of cDNA or gDNA derived from T cells, B-cell-depleted T cells, or PBMCs. Subjects who had been exposed to COVID-19, were actively infected with it, or had recovered from it provided the deeply sampled blood TCRbeta repertoires that made up the dataset. The repertoires were released in a freely available public database meant as a resource for research on the immune response to SARS-CoV-2. Samples were obtained from the ongoing ImmuneRACE study (first 160 participants) and from 1,000 to 1,500 subjects provided by 6 global collaborators. Sample metadata almost always included a de-identified subject ID, COVID-19 status, age in years and sex. Where available, HLA class I and class II types were obtained from metadata supplied by the sample provider rather than from assay-based typing. Here is what the overall study found, with its caveats: The quantity of clinical and demographic metadata differed by source and by participant and was supplied without curation.

TCRbeta CDR3 regions were amplified from genomic DNA using the immunoSEQ Assay, a bias-controlled multiplex PCR. Under the source paper's analysis protocol: Nucleated cell counts per sample were estimated from amplification of reference gene primers within the assay. To quantify the absolute abundance of each unique TCRbeta CDR3 rearrangement, sequence reads were collapsed and filtered. For each sample, productive Simpson clonality was calculated as the square root of Simpson's diversity index across productive rearrangements. TCRdb provides this immuneACCESS table in a form limited to in-frame rearrangements. Some clones are lacking; in checked studies, under half of them reflect an unresolved V gene, and why the rest are absent is not known. The D gene and trimming were derived from the DNA, and the V and J assignments and clone size from that table. The sample table shows some 47,000 clones, and 75% to 90% are seen once. The top ten clones comprise around 5% of the sample.

In its sample, this clone was seen once. Its antigen target is currently unknown. Base quality data are lacking; no much larger clone is found one base away. Taken from the germline V gene (reference sequence), the CDR1 and CDR2 loops are LNHDA and SQIVND. Between the V and J ends, shortened by 2 bases and 5 bases respectively, the junction contains 9 bases. From its cysteine to its phenylalanine, the CDR3 spans 13 amino acids. The sequence is cut down to CDR3 DNA, 39 bases in frame from base 1. Each collaborating institution followed its own protocols to collect whole blood in K2EDTA tubes. For TCRbeta analysis, collaborator samples were shipped as frozen whole blood, as isolated PBMCs, or as DNA extracted from either sample type.

The chain is made from TRBV19 and TRBJ2-5, with no confidently assigned D gene. The sequencing input was peripheral blood. This TCR was sampled from a man in his sixties with active COVID-19. The CDR3 region has the sequence CASSIFGSETQYF. In nucleotide form, the sequence is TGTGCCAGTAGTATATTCGGGTCCGAGACCCAGTACTTC.